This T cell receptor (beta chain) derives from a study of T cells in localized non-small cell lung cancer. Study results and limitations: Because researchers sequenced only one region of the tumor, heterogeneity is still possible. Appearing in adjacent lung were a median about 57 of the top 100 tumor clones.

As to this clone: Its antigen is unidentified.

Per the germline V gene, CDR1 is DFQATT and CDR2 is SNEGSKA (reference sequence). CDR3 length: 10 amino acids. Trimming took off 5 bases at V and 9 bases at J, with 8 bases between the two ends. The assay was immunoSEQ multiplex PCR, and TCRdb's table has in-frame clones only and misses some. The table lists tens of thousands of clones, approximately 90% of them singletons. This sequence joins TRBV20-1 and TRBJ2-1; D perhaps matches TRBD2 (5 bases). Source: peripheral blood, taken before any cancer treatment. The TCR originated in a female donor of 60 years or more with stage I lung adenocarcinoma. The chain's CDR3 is CSAEEAEQFF. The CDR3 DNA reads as TGCAGTGCTGAGGAGGCTGAGCAGTTCTTC.